The rows below give T cell receptor beta chains drawn from one sample of a study of blood T cell repertoires in COVID-19. The table came from immunoSEQ multiplex PCR; TCRdb's copy has only in-frame clones and leaves some out. The sample has under 85,000 clones, 75% to 85% seen once. The sequencing sample was made of peripheral blood. The origin of the receptors is a man aged 25 to 40 with COVID-19, enrolled during active disease. The CDR3 runs from the conserved cysteine through the conserved F or W. Each record gives: J gene, clone size, V gene, D gene, CDR3 protein, CDR3 DNA. The D gene is left open where the match is weak. The size field is filled for only some rows; it gives once, few, many or a size class.

j_gene: TRBJ1-2; abundance: NA; v_gene: TRBV4-1; d_gene: NA; CDR3aa: CASSHLEQGRVRGYTF; CDR3nt: TGCGCCAGCAGCCATCTCGAACAGGGTAGGGTGAGAGGCTACACCTTC
j_gene: TRBJ1-2; abundance: NA; v_gene: TRBV3-1/TRBV3-2; d_gene: NA; CDR3aa: CASSQGGSGSGYTF; CDR3nt: TGTGCCAGCAGCCAAGGAGGGTCTGGGTCTGGCTACACCTTC
j_gene: TRBJ2-3; abundance: NA; v_gene: TRBV9; d_gene: TRBD2; CDR3aa: CASSVKAGSTDTQYF; CDR3nt: TGTGCCAGCAGCGTTAAAGCGGGAAGCACAGATACGCAGTATTTT
j_gene: TRBJ1-2; abundance: NA; v_gene: TRBV19; d_gene: NA; CDR3aa: CASSDRPNYGYTF; CDR3nt: TGTGCCAGTAGTGACAGGCCTAACTATGGCTACACCTTC
j_gene: TRBJ2-7; abundance: NA; v_gene: TRBV19; d_gene: TRBD2; CDR3aa: CASSILAGEYEQYF; CDR3nt: TGTGCCAGTAGTATCCTAGCGGGGGAATACGAGCAGTACTTC
j_gene: TRBJ1-1; abundance: NA; v_gene: TRBV18; d_gene: TRBD1; CDR3aa: CASSTGTGGWTEAFF; CDR3nt: TGTGCCAGCTCAACCGGGACAGGGGGTTGGACTGAAGCTTTCTTT
j_gene: TRBJ1-5; abundance: NA; v_gene: TRBV6-5; d_gene: NA; CDR3aa: CASTPVVLDQPQHF; CDR3nt: TGTGCCAGCACCCCGGTGGTACTAGATCAGCCCCAGCATTTT
j_gene: TRBJ1-2; abundance: NA; v_gene: TRBV4-1; d_gene: TRBD1; CDR3aa: CASRRQGVDGYTF; CDR3nt: TGCGCCAGCAGGCGACAGGGCGTAGATGGCTACACCTTC
j_gene: TRBJ2-7; abundance: once; v_gene: TRBV6-5; d_gene: TRBD1; CDR3aa: CASSPQGSYEQYF; CDR3nt: TGTGCCAGCAGCCCACAGGGGTCCTACGAGCAGTACTTC
j_gene: TRBJ2-7; abundance: NA; v_gene: TRBV27; d_gene: TRBD2; CDR3aa: CASSLRRGGEQYF; CDR3nt: TGTGCCAGCAGTTTAAGGCGGGGGGGCGAGCAGTACTTC
j_gene: TRBJ1-1; abundance: NA; v_gene: TRBV6-5; d_gene: NA; CDR3aa: CASSFDAGARNTEAFF; CDR3nt: TGTGCCAGCAGTTTCGACGCAGGGGCCAGGAACACTGAAGCTTTCTTT
j_gene: TRBJ2-1; abundance: NA; v_gene: TRBV9; d_gene: NA; CDR3aa: CASSAPAYNEQFF; CDR3nt: TGTGCCAGCAGCGCCCCTGCCTACAATGAGCAGTTCTTC
j_gene: TRBJ2-7; abundance: NA; v_gene: TRBV13; d_gene: TRBD2; CDR3aa: CASSKDGGVRQYF; CDR3nt: TGTGCCAGCAGCAAAGACGGGGGGGTCAGGCAGTACTTC
j_gene: TRBJ1-1; abundance: NA; v_gene: TRBV19; d_gene: NA; CDR3aa: CASTYGVGAARAFF; CDR3nt: TGTGCCAGTACATACGGCGTCGGAGCCGCCCGAGCTTTCTTT
j_gene: TRBJ2-1; abundance: once; v_gene: TRBV27; d_gene: TRBD2; CDR3aa: CASSLYPGTSGHNEQFF; CDR3nt: TGTGCCAGCAGTTTATACCCCGGGACTAGCGGACACAATGAGCAGTTCTTC
j_gene: TRBJ2-1; abundance: few; v_gene: TRBV30; d_gene: TRBD2; CDR3aa: CAWRASGTYNEQFF; CDR3nt: TGTGCCTGGAGAGCTAGCGGGACCTACAATGAGCAGTTCTTC
j_gene: TRBJ2-7; abundance: NA; v_gene: TRBV28; d_gene: TRBD1; CDR3aa: CASSGGQVGEQYF; CDR3nt: TGTGCCAGCAGTGGGGGACAGGTAGGCGAGCAGTACTTC
j_gene: TRBJ1-3; abundance: NA; v_gene: TRBV18; d_gene: NA; CDR3aa: CASSPGAISGNTIYF; CDR3nt: TGTGCCAGCTCACCAGGGGCCATCTCTGGAAACACCATATATTTT
j_gene: TRBJ1-1; abundance: large; v_gene: TRBV6-2/TRBV6-3; d_gene: NA; CDR3aa: CASSSPQNFKAFF; CDR3nt: TGTGCCAGCAGTTCCCCACAGAACTTCAAAGCTTTCTTT
j_gene: TRBJ2-1; abundance: NA; v_gene: TRBV6-5; d_gene: NA; CDR3aa: CASRASIDSYNEQFF; CDR3nt: TGTGCCAGCAGGGCCTCAATTGACTCCTACAATGAGCAGTTCTTC
j_gene: TRBJ1-1; abundance: NA; v_gene: TRBV20-1; d_gene: NA; CDR3aa: CSRNRQGGFF; CDR3nt: TGCAGCCGAAATCGGCAGGGTGGTTTCTTT
j_gene: TRBJ2-1; abundance: few; v_gene: TRBV24-1; d_gene: NA; CDR3aa: CATSQGFGEQFF; CDR3nt: TGTGCCACCAGTCAGGGGTTCGGTGAGCAGTTCTTC
j_gene: TRBJ2-7; abundance: NA; v_gene: TRBV29-1; d_gene: NA; CDR3aa: CSVELTGRRTGEQYF; CDR3nt: TGCAGCGTTGAACTGACCGGGAGAAGGACGGGCGAGCAGTACTTC
j_gene: TRBJ1-5; abundance: once; v_gene: TRBV10-3; d_gene: NA; CDR3aa: CAISPAGNQPQHF; CDR3nt: TGTGCCATCAGTCCGGCAGGGAATCAGCCCCAGCATTTT
j_gene: TRBJ2-1; abundance: NA; v_gene: TRBV7-2; d_gene: NA; CDR3aa: CASSPQAYEQFF; CDR3nt: TGTGCCAGCAGCCCCCAAGCTTACGAGCAGTTCTTC
j_gene: TRBJ2-5; abundance: NA; v_gene: TRBV9; d_gene: TRBD2; CDR3aa: CASSVGVSGSETQYF; CDR3nt: TGTGCCAGCAGCGTAGGGGTTAGCGGGAGTGAGACCCAGTACTTC
j_gene: TRBJ2-7; abundance: NA; v_gene: TRBV10-2; d_gene: TRBD1; CDR3aa: CASSKQGSSYEQYF; CDR3nt: TGCGCCAGCAGTAAACAGGGGTCTTCCTACGAGCAGTACTTC
j_gene: TRBJ1-1; abundance: NA; v_gene: TRBV18; d_gene: TRBD1; CDR3aa: CASSLDRGSTEAFF; CDR3nt: TGTGCCAGCTCACTGGACAGGGGTTCCACTGAAGCTTTCTTT
j_gene: TRBJ1-6; abundance: NA; v_gene: TRBV15; d_gene: NA; CDR3aa: CATSTPGESPLHF; CDR3nt: TGTGCCACCAGCACACCAGGGGAGTCACCCCTCCACTTT
j_gene: TRBJ1-4; abundance: NA; v_gene: TRBV6-2/TRBV6-3; d_gene: NA; CDR3aa: CASSELGLGEKLFF; CDR3nt: TGTGCCAGCAGTGAGTTGGGGCTCGGTGAAAAACTGTTTTTT
j_gene: TRBJ2-6; abundance: NA; v_gene: TRBV18; d_gene: NA; CDR3aa: CASSPRGLRSSGANVLTF; CDR3nt: TGTGCCAGCTCACCTCGGGGACTGAGAAGCTCTGGGGCCAACGTCCTGACTTTC
j_gene: TRBJ1-5; abundance: NA; v_gene: TRBV28; d_gene: NA; CDR3aa: CASFPWRGGGQPQHF; CDR3nt: TGTGCCAGCTTCCCTTGGAGGGGCGGGGGGCAGCCCCAGCATTTT
j_gene: TRBJ1-2; abundance: once; v_gene: TRBV10-3; d_gene: NA; CDR3aa: CAISAKAGSDYGYTF; CDR3nt: TGTGCCATCAGCGCTAAGGCAGGGTCGGACTATGGCTACACCTTC
j_gene: TRBJ2-7; abundance: NA; v_gene: TRBV27; d_gene: NA; CDR3aa: CASSLRGEYYEQYF; CDR3nt: TGTGCCAGCAGTTTACGGGGTGAATACTACGAGCAGTACTTC
j_gene: TRBJ1-5; abundance: NA; v_gene: TRBV7-9; d_gene: NA; CDR3aa: CASSLGSAAQPQHF; CDR3nt: TGTGCCAGCAGCTTAGGGTCGGCGGCCCAGCCCCAGCATTTT
j_gene: TRBJ2-5; abundance: NA; v_gene: TRBV10-2; d_gene: NA; CDR3aa: CASSVRAGETQYF; CDR3nt: TGCGCCAGCAGTGTACGGGCGGGCGAGACCCAGTACTTC
j_gene: TRBJ2-4; abundance: NA; v_gene: TRBV4-3; d_gene: TRBD2; CDR3aa: CASSQELGRAGTRAKNIQYF; CDR3nt: TGCGCCAGCAGCCAAGAATTAGGGAGGGCCGGGACCCGGGCCAAAAACATTCAGTACTTC
j_gene: TRBJ2-3; abundance: NA; v_gene: TRBV7-2; d_gene: TRBD1; CDR3aa: CASSWGQFSTDTQYF; CDR3nt: TGTGCCAGCAGCTGGGGACAGTTTTCCACAGATACGCAGTATTTT
j_gene: TRBJ2-7; abundance: NA; v_gene: TRBV2; d_gene: TRBD1; CDR3aa: CASSRQGQYEQYF; CDR3nt: TGTGCCAGCAGTCGACAGGGACAGTACGAGCAGTACTTC
j_gene: TRBJ2-5; abundance: NA; v_gene: TRBV7-3; d_gene: NA; CDR3aa: CASSPSGSPQETQYF; CDR3nt: TGTGCCAGCAGCCCCTCAGGAAGCCCCCAAGAGACCCAGTACTTC
j_gene: TRBJ2-2; abundance: few; v_gene: TRBV5-1; d_gene: NA; CDR3aa: CASRGSVQNTGELFF; CDR3nt: TGCGCCAGCAGGGGCTCAGTTCAGAACACCGGGGAGCTGTTTTTT